Below, one T cell receptor (beta chain) is given with its context. One end of the junction varies from germline; a read error may be responsible. The record originates from a study of control samples from healthy donors and cancer patients. The CDR3 runs to 16 residues. Germline V CDR1 and CDR2: SGDLS, YYNGEE. Produced via immunoSEQ multiplex PCR; TCRdb's table is partial and in-frame only. The table has roughly 150,000 clones, roughly 93% seen once. The clonotype comes from a young man in good health. The J gene is TRBJ2-1, the V gene TRBV9; tentatively, D is TRBD2 (6 bases). Sample: blood. CDR3 bases: TGTGCCAGCAGCGTAGGGGTCGGGAGCTCCCACAATGAGCAGTTCTTC. Its protein is CASSVGVGSSHNEQFF.